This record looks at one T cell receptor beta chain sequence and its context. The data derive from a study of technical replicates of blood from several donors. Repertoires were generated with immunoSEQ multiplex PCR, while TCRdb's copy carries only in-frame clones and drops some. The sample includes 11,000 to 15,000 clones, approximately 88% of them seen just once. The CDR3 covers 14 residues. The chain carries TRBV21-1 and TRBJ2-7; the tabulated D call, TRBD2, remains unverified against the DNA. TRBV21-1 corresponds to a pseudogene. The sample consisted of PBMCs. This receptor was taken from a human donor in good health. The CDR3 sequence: CASSNRLAGYEQYF. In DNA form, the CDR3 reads TGTGCCAGCAGCAACCGACTAGCCGGATACGAGCAGTACTTC.